These 13 T cell receptor beta chains came from one sample sequenced in a study of T cell responses to AZD1222 COVID-19 vaccine. Libraries were prepared by immunoSEQ multiplex PCR; TCRdb keeps only in-frame clonotypes and omits some of them. The sample includes 190,000 or so clones, about 88% of them seen just once. The input for sequencing was peripheral blood, taken 28 days after the second AZD1222 dose. Receptor source: an adult who received the AZD1222 COVID-19 vaccine.

This clone was picked up one time. J is TRBJ1-1 and V is TRBV12-3 or TRBV12-4, with D possibly being TRBD1 (6 bases). V lost 6 bases and J lost 5, with 13 bases in between. The CDR3 has 13 amino acids. The CDR3 DNA sequence: TGTGCCAGCAGAAGGGGGGAAGGAACTGAAGCTTTCTTT. This translates into CASRRGEGTEAFF.

J is TRBJ2-3 and V is TRBV7-9; D possibly corresponds to TRBD1 (6 bases). Trimming took 5 bases from V and 4 from J, leaving 19 bases between them. In germline, CDR1 is SEHNR, CDR2 FQNEAQ (reference sequence). The CDR3 runs to 16 residues. Here the CDR3 reads CASSPKGPGVADTQYF. The CDR3, as DNA: TGTGCCAGCAGCCCTAAAGGCCCAGGGGTGGCAGATACGCAGTATTTT.

This clone occurred a few times. The chain couples TRBV19 to TRBJ2-1; no clear D. The CDR3 has 11 residues. Looked up from germline, CDR1 is LNHDA and CDR2 is SQIVND (reference sequence). Trimming pared 9 bases from V and 8 bases from J, leaving 11 bases between. Here the CDR3 DNA reads TGTGCCAGCTCTTTCCTCCATGAGCAGTTCTTC. Protein sequence: CASSFLHEQFF.

The genes are TRBV7-9 and TRBJ2-7; 7 bases line up with TRBD2. The CDR3 totals 13 residues. The V gene's germline CDR1 is SEHNR and CDR2 FQNEAQ (reference sequence). V shed 4 bases and J 3 bases; nucleotides not matched to a gene: 3. This CDR3 reads CASSYGLVYEQYF. As DNA, the CDR3 is TGTGCCAGCAGCTACGGACTAGTCTACGAGCAGTACTTC. The full variable domain, rest sourced from reference TRBV7-9 and TRBJ2-7, is DTGVSQNPRHKITKRGQNVTFRCDPISEHNRLYWYRQTLGQGPEFLTYFQNEAQLEKSRLLSDRFSAERPKGSFSTLEIQRTEQGDSAMYLCASSYGLVYEQYFGPGTRLTVT.

The J gene is TRBJ2-7, the V gene TRBV27, with 11 positions matching TRBD2. V was pared by 10 bases and J by 3 bases, with 5 bases of the junction left unmatched. The CDR3 extends over 13 amino acids. The germline CDR1 and CDR2 sequences are MNHEY and SMNVEV (reference sequence). CDR3 residues: CATSGTSGYEQYF. CDR3 sequence (DNA): TGTGCCACTTCCGGGACTAGCGGCTACGAGCAGTACTTC.

The chain links TRBV28 to TRBJ1-3; D might be TRBD1 (6 bases). CDR1 is MDHEN, CDR2 SYDVKM, per germline. The CDR3 has 15 amino acids. Trimming stripped 7 bases from V and 0 bases from J, with 13 bases between. The CDR3 DNA is TGTGCCAGCAATAGACAGGAAATCTCTGGAAACACCATATATTTT. It codes for CASNRQEISGNTIYF.

The chain has TRBV19 and TRBJ2-2, with D unresolved. The CDR3 totals 13 residues. V was clipped by 2 bases and J by 5 bases, with 6 bases between them. Germline CDR1 LNHDA, CDR2 SQIVND (reference sequence). Written as DNA, the CDR3 is TGTGCCAGTAGTATACCCCCGACCGGGGAGCTGTTTTTT. It specifies CASSIPPTGELFF.

CDR3 sequence (DNA): TGTGCCAGCAGCCCCACGGGGACTAGCGGGTACAATGAGCAGTTCTTC. The encoded protein is CASSPTGTSGYNEQFF. The V gene is TRBV9, the J gene TRBJ2-1, with 12 bases aligning to TRBD2. J gave up 4 bases and V 4 bases, and 6 bases lay outside the gene matches. Germline V gene lookup returns CDR1 SGDLS and CDR2 YYNGEE. This CDR3 is 16 amino acids long.

The table lists this clone with a few counts. The chain carries TRBV6-2 or TRBV6-3 and TRBJ1-5; 9 positions match TRBD1. Germline lookup yields CDR1 MNHEY and CDR2 SVGEGT. Trimming at V came to 5 bases and at J to 4 bases, leaving 6 bases not matched to a gene. The CDR3 runs to 15 residues. The CDR3 reads CASSRTGAPNQPQHF. The CDR3 bases are TGTGCCAGCAGTCGGACAGGGGCGCCGAATCAGCCCCAGCATTTT.

This sequence joins TRBV3-1 (or the pseudogene TRBV3-2) and TRBJ2-3, with 9 bases aligning to TRBD2. The CDR3 totals 15 residues. V lost 8 bases and J lost 3; bases outside the gene matches: 9. The germline gives CDR1 LGHDT, CDR2 YNNKEL (reference sequence). CDR3 sequence (DNA): TGTGCCAGCTCCCGGGCGGGAGGGCCAACAGATACGCAGTATTTT. The encoded protein is CASSRAGGPTDTQYF.

J is TRBJ1-1 and V is TRBV7-9, with D perhaps matching TRBD1 (5 bases). Germline CDR1 reads SEHNR; CDR2 reads FQNEAQ (reference sequence). The CDR3 loop spans 11 amino acids. V dropped 8 bases and J dropped 2 bases, with 6 bases sitting between them. In DNA form, the CDR3 reads TGTGCCAGCGACAGAAACACTGAAGCTTTCTTT. It specifies CASDRNTEAFF.

The rearrangement uses TRBV21-1 and TRBJ2-7; the D call of TRBD1 is as the table states it, not checked on the DNA. TRBV21-1 is deemed a pseudogene. CDR3 length: 15 amino acids. The CDR3 DNA reads TGTGCCAGCAGCAAAGCCCGATTGGACATTTACGAGCAGTACTTC. Its protein product is CASSKARLDIYEQYF.

The V and J genes are TRBV7-3 and TRBJ1-3; 7 bases line up with TRBD1. Germline lookup yields CDR1 SGHTA and CDR2 FQGTGA. The CDR3 totals 15 residues. V lost 5 bases to trimming and J lost 2 bases; unmatched junction nucleotides: 6. In DNA form, the CDR3 reads TGTGCCAGCAGCCCTCTCGGGACAGCTGGAAACACCATATATTTT. It translates to CASSPLGTAGNTIYF.